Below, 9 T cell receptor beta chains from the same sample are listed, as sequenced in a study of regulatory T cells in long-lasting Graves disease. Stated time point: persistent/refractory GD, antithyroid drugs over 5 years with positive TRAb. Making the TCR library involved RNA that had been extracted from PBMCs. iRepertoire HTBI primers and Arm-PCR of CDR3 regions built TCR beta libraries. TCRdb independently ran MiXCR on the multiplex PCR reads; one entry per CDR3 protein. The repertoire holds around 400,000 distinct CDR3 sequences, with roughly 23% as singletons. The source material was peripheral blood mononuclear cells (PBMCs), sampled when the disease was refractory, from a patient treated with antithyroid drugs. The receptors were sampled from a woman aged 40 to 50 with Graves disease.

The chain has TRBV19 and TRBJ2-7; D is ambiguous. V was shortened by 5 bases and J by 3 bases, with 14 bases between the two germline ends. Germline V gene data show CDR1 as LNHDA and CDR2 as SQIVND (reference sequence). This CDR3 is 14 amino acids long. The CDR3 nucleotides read TGTGCCAGTAGTTGGGCAGACACTAACTACGAGCAGTACTTC. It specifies CASSWADTNYEQYF.

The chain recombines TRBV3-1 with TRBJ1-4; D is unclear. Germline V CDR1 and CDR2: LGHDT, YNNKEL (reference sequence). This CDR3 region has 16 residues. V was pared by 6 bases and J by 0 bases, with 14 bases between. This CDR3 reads CASSRYCFATNEKLFF. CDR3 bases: TGTGCCAGCAGTCGATACTGTTTTGCAACTAATGAAAAACTGTTTTTT. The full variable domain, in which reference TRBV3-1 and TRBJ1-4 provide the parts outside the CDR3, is DTAVSQTPKYLVTQMGNDKSIKCEQNLGHDTMYWYKQDSKKFLKIMFSYNNKELIINETVPNRFSPKSPDKAHLNLHINSLELGDSAVYFCASSRYCFATNEKLFFGSGTQLSVL.

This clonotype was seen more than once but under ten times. CDR3 region: CATSSPNPAGTGELFF. Here the CDR3 DNA reads TGTGCCACCAGCAGTCCAAACCCTGCTGGGACCGGGGAGCTGTTTTTT. This chain links TRBV15 with TRBJ2-2; unclear D gene. With 3 bases removed from V and 5 bases from J, the gap between germline ends came to 16 bases. The CDR3 is 16 residues long. Germline V gene lookup returns CDR1 LNHNV and CDR2 YYDKDF (reference sequence).

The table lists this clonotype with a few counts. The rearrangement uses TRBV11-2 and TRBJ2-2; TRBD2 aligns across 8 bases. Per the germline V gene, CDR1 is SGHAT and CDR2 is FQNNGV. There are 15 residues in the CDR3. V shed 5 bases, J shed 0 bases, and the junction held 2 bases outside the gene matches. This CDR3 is CASSASGPNTGELFF. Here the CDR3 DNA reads TGTGCCAGCAGCGCTAGCGGGCCGAACACCGGGGAGCTGTTTTTT. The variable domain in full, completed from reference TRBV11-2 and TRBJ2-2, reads EAGVAQSPRYKIIEKRQSVAFWCNPISGHATLYWYQQILGQGPKLLIQFQNNGVVDDSQLPKDRFSAERLKGVDSTLKIQPAKLEDSAVYLCASSASGPNTGELFFGEGSRLTVL.

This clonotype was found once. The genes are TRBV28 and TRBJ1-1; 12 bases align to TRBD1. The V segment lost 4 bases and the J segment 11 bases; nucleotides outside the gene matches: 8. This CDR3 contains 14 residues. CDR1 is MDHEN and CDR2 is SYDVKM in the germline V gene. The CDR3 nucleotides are TGTGCCAGCAGTTCTGGGACAGGGGGCGCGGTCGCTTTCTTT. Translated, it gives CASSSGTGGAVAFF. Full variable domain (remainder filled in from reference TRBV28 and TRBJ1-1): DVKVTQSSRYLVKRTGEKVFLECVQDMDHENMFWYRQDPGLGLRLIYFSYDVKMKEKGDIPEGYSVSREKKERFSLILESASTNQTSMYLCASSSGTGGAVAFFGQGTRLTVV.

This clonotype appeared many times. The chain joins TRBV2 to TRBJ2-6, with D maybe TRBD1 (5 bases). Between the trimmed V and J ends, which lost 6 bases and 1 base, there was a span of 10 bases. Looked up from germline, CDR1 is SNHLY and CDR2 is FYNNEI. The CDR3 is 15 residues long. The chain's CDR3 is CASSLQVSGANVLTF. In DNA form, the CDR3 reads TGTGCCAGCAGCCTACAGGTATCTGGGGCCAACGTCCTGACTTTC.

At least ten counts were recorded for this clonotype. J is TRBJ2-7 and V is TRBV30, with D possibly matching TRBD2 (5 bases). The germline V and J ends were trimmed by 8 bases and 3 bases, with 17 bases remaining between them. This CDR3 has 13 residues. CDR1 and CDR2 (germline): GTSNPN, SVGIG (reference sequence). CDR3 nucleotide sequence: TGTGCCAGCGATGCGGACTCCGGCTACGAGCAGTACTTC. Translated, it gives CASDADSGYEQYF.

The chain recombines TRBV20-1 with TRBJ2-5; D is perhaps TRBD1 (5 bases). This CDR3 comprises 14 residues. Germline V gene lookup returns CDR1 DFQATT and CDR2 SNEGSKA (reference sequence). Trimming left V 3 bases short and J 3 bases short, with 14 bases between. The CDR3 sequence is CSASTQGWEETQYF. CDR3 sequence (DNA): TGCAGTGCTAGCACCCAGGGATGGGAAGAGACCCAGTACTTC.

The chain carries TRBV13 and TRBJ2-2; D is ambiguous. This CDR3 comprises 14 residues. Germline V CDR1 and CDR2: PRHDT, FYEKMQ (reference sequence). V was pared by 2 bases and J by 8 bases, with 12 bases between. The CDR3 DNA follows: TGTGCCAGCAGCTTACTTCCCACCGTGGGGGAGCTGTTTTTT. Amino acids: CASSLLPTVGELFF.